The clone carrying this T cell receptor beta chain was observed many times. The antigen remains undetermined. By 5'RACE template switching, TCR cDNA was produced, with a universal primer site and UMIs added in the process. TCRdb ran MiXCR on the 5' RACE reads and lists one entry per CDR3 protein. The sample yields 50,000 or so distinct CDR3 sequences, more than 5.5% seen once. This specimen belongs to a study of T cells after yellow fever vaccination. Study-level findings and limits: A faster peak, day 5 versus 15, was reached by the weaker secondary response.

V was cut by 4 bases and J by 5 bases, with 12 bases left in between. Germline assignment: CDR1 SGHNT and CDR2 YYREEE (reference sequence). This CDR3 spans 14 amino acids. The receptor comes from a man younger than 35 who received the YFV17D yellow fever vaccine. This chain uses TRBV5-4 with TRBJ2-2; D is perhaps TRBD1 (6 bases). Here the sequenced sample was CD8+ T cells sorted from PBMCs, taken on the day of the first yellow fever vaccination. CDR3 bases: TGTGCCAGCAGCCCAGGGGTGGCTACCGGGGAGCTGTTTTTT. Residues: CASSPGVATGELFF. Full variable domain (missing parts from reference TRBV5-4 and TRBJ2-2): ETGVTQSPTHLIKTRGQQVTLRCSSQSGHNTVSWYQQALGQGPQFIFQYYREEENGRGNFPPRFSGLQFPNYSSELNVNALELDDSALYLCASSPGVATGELFFGEGSRLTVL.